The T cell receptor (beta chain) described here comes from a study of OX40 agonist ivuxolimab in advanced cancers. Study details: Patients with hepatocellular carcinoma, melanoma, renal cell or head and neck cancer made up the dose-escalation patients.

Study conclusions and caveats: Partial responders at 0.1-3.0 mg/kg had among the lowest clonal expansion. At 0.1 to 3.0 mg/kg and by week 6, clonal expansion occurred in CD4+ and CD8+ blood T cells.

V lost 0 bases, J lost 14 bases, and 15 bases lay in between. This CDR3 contains 13 residues. Per the germline V gene, CDR1 is SGHNT and CDR2 is YYREEE (reference sequence). Clones were sequenced by immunoSEQ multiplex PCR, and TCRdb holds only the in-frame ones, with some missing. Altogether 70,000 to 85,000 clones are present, roughly 90% being singletons, with the ten largest covering around 0.75%. Samples were taken at baseline and on day 1 of cycles 4 and 7. For this clone: Its antigen is unidentified.

The V call is TRBV5-4, the J call TRBJ2-4; D may correspond to TRBD1 or TRBD2 (5 bases each). The source material was CD4+ or CD8+ T cells sorted from blood, sampled in a trial of the OX40 agonist ivuxolimab. The sequence came from an adult with an advanced solid tumor such as melanoma, head and neck, liver or kidney cancer. Here the CDR3 DNA reads TGTGCCAGCAGCTTGGCAGGGACCACCGGCGAGTACTTC. Its protein is CASSLAGTTGEYF.